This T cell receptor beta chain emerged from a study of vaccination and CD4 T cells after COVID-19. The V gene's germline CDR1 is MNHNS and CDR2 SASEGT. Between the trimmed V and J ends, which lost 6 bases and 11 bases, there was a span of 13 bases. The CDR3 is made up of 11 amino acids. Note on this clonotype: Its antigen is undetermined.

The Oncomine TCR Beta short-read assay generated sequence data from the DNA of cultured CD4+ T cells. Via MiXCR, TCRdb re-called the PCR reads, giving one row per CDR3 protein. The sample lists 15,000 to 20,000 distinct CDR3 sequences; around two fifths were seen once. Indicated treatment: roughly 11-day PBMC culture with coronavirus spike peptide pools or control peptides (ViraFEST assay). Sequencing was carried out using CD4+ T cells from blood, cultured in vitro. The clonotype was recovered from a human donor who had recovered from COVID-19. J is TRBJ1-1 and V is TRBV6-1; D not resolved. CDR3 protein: CASSSRSTAFF. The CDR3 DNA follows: TGTGCCAGCAGCTCCCGATCGACGGCTTTCTTT.